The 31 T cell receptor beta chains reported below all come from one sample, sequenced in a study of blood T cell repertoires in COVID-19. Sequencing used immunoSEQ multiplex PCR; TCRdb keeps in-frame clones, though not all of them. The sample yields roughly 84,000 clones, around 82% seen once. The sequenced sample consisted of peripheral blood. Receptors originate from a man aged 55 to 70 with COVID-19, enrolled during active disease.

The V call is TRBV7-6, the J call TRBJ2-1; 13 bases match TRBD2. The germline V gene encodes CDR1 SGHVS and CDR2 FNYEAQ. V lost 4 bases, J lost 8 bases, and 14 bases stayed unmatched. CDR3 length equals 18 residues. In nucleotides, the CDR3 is TGTGCCAGCAGCTCTTACGGGACTAGCGGGACTACCGTCGATGAGCAGTTCTTC. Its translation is CASSSYGTSGTTVDEQFF.

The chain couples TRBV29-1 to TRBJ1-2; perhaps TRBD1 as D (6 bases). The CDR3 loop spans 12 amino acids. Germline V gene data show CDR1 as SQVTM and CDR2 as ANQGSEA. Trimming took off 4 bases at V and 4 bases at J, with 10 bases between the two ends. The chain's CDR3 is CSVADSSYGYTF. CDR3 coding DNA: TGCAGCGTTGCGGACAGTTCCTATGGCTACACCTTC.

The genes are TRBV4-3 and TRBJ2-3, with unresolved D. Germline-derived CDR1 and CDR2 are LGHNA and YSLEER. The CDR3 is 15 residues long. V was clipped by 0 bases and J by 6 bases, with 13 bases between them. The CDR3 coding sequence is TGCGCCAGCAGCCAAGATTACGTTCCGGAGGATACGCAGTATTTT. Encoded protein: CASSQDYVPEDTQYF.

The CDR3 loop is CASRDSTDTQYF. The CDR3 region has the DNA TGTGCCAGCAGGGACAGTACAGATACGCAGTATTTT. This chain joins TRBV25-1 and TRBJ2-3; a possible D gene is TRBD1 (6 bases). Trimming left V 6 bases short and J 3 bases short, with 7 bases between. In germline, CDR1 is MGHDK, CDR2 SYGVNS. There are 12 residues in the CDR3.

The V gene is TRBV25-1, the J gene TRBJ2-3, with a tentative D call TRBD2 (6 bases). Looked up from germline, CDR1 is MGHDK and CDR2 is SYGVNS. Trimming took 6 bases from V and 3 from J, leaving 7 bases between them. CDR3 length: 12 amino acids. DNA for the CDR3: TGTGCCAGCAGGGGACTGACAGATACGCAGTATTTT. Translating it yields CASRGLTDTQYF.

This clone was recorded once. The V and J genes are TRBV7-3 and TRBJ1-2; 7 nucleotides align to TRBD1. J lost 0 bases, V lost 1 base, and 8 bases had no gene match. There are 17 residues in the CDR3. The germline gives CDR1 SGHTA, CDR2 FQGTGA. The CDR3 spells CASSLSGGTEANYGYTF. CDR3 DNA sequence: TGTGCCAGCAGCTTAAGCGGGGGGACAGAAGCTAACTATGGCTACACCTTC. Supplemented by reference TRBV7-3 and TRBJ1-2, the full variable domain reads GAGVSQTPSNKVTEKGKYVELRCDPISGHTALYWYRQSLGQGPEFLIYFQGTGAADDSGLPNDRFFAVRPEGSVSTLKIQRTERGDSAVYLCASSLSGGTEANYGYTFGSGTRLTVV.

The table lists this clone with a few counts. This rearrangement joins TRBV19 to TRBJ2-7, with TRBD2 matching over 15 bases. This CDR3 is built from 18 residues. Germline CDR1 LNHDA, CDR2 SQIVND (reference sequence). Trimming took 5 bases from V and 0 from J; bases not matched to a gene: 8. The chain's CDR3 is CASSLGTSGRRSSYEQYF. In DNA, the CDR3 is TGTGCCAGTAGTTTAGGGACTAGCGGGAGGCGGAGCTCCTACGAGCAGTACTTC.

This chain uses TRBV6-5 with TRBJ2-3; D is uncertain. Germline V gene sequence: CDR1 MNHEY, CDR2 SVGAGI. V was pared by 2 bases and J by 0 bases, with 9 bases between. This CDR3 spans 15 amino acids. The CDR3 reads CASSYTVASTDTQYF. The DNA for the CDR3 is TGTGCCAGCAGTTACACGGTCGCCAGCACAGATACGCAGTATTTT.

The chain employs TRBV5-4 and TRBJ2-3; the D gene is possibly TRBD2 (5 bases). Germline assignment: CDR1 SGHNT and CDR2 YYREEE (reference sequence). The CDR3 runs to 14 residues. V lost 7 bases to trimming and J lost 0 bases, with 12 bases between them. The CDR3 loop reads CASQDGDSTDTQYF. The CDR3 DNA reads TGTGCCAGCCAGGACGGGGATAGCACAGATACGCAGTATTTT.

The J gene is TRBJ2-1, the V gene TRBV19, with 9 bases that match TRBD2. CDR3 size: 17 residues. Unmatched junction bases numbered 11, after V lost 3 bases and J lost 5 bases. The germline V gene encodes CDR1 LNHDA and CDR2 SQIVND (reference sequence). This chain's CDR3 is CASSISAISGGDNEQFF. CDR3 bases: TGTGCCAGTAGTATTTCGGCCATTAGCGGGGGTGACAATGAGCAGTTCTTC.

CDR3 bases: TGCGCCAGCAGCCAAGATCTAAGGGACAGGTTTAATGAAAAACTGTTTTTT. It translates to CASSQDLRDRFNEKLFF. The chain combines TRBV4-3 with TRBJ1-4; 8 nucleotides agree with TRBD1. Germline trimming cut 0 bases from V and 4 bases from J; bases unmatched to any gene: 7. The germline gives CDR1 LGHNA, CDR2 YSLEER. The length of the CDR3 is 17 residues.

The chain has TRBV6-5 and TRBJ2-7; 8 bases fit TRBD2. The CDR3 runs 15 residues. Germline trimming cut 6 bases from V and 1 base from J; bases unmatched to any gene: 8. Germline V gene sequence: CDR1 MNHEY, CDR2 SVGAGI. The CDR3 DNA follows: TGTGCCAGCAGGTTAGCGGGAACTTCTTCCTACGAGCAGTACTTC. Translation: CASRLAGTSSYEQYF.

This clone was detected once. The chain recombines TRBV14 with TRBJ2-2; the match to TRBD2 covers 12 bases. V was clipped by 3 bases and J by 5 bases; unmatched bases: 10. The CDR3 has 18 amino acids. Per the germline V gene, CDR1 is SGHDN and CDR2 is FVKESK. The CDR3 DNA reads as TGTGCCAGCAGCCAGTCCACTAGCGGGGGGCCGTGGACCGGGGAGCTGTTTTTT. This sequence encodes CASSQSTSGGPWTGELFF. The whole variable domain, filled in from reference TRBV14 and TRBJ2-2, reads EAGVTQFPSHSVIEKGQTVTLRCDPISGHDNLYWYRRVMGKEIKFLLHFVKESKQDESGMPNNRFLAERTGGTYSTLKVQPAELEDSGVYFCASSQSTSGGPWTGELFFGEGSRLTVL.

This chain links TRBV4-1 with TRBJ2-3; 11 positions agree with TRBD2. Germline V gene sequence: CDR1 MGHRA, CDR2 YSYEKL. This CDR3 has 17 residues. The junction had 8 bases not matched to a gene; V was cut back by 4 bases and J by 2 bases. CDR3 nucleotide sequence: TGCGCCAGCAGCCTAAGGGCTAGCGGGGGGAACACAGATACGCAGTATTTT. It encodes CASSLRASGGNTDTQYF.

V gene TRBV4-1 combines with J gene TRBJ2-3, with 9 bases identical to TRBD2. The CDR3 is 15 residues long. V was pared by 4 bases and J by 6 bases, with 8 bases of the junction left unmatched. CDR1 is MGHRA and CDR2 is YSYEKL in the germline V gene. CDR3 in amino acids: CASSLPGTSWDTQYF. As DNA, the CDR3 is TGCGCCAGCAGCCTCCCGGGGACTAGCTGGGATACGCAGTATTTT.

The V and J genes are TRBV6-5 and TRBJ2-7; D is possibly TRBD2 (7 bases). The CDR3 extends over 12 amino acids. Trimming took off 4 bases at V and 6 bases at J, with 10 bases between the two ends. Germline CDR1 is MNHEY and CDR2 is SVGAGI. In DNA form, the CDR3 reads TGTGCCAGCAGTTTGAGGGGGGGCGAGCAGTACTTC. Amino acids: CASSLRGGEQYF.

CDR3 amino acids: CASSLMAGRGGSPLHF. CDR3 bases: TGTGCCAGCAGCTTAATGGCCGGGAGGGGGGGTTCACCCCTCCACTTT. The V call is TRBV7-3, the J call TRBJ1-6; weak D call: TRBD1 (6 bases). The CDR3 covers 16 residues. The germline V gene has CDR1 SGHTA and CDR2 FQGTGA. V lost 1 base and J 9 bases, leaving 16 bases between the germline ends.

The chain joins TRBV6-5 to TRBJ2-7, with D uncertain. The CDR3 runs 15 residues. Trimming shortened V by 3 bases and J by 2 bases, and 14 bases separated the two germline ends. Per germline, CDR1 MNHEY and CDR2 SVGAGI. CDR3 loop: CASSYDGTETYEQYF. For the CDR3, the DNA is TGTGCCAGCAGTTATGATGGCACAGAAACCTACGAGCAGTACTTC.

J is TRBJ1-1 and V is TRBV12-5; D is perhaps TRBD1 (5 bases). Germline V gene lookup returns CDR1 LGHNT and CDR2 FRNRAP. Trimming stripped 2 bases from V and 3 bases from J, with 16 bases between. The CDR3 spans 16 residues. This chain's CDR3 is CASGLQVGGKDTEAFF. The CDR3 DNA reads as TGTGCTAGTGGTTTGCAAGTTGGGGGGAAGGACACTGAAGCTTTCTTT. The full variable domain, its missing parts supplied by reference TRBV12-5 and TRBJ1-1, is DARVTQTPRHKVTEMGQEVTMRCQPILGHNTVFWYRQTMMQGLELLAYFRNRAPLDDSGMPKDRFSAEMPDATLATLKIQPSEPRDSAVYFCASGLQVGGKDTEAFFGQGTRLTVV.

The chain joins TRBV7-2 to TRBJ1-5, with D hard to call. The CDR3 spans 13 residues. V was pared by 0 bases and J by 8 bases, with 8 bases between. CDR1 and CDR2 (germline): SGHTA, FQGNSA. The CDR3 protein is CASSLAREKPQHF. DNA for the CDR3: TGTGCCAGCAGCTTAGCCCGGGAAAAGCCCCAGCATTTT.

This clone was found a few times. The CDR3 here is CASSPLGSRNEQYF. The CDR3 coding sequence is TGTGCCAGCTCACCTCTGGGTTCGAGGAACGAGCAGTACTTC. This chain connects TRBV18 to TRBJ2-7; D remains unclear. Germline V lookup: CDR1 KGHSH, CDR2 LQKENI. CDR3 length equals 14 residues. The germline V and J ends were trimmed by 3 bases and 5 bases, with 14 bases remaining between them. Full variable domain (missing parts from reference TRBV18 and TRBJ2-7): NAGVMQNPRHLVRRRGQEARLRCSPMKGHSHVYWYRQLPEEGLKFMVYLQKENIIDESGMPKERFSAEFPKEGPSILRIQQVVRGDSAAYFCASSPLGSRNEQYFGPGTRLTVT.

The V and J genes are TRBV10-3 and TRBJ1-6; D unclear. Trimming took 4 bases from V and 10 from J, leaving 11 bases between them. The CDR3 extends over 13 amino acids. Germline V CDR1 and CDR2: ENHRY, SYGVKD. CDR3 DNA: TGTGCCATCAGTGGAGGGAGTGAATCACCCCTCCACTTT. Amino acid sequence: CAISGGSESPLHF.

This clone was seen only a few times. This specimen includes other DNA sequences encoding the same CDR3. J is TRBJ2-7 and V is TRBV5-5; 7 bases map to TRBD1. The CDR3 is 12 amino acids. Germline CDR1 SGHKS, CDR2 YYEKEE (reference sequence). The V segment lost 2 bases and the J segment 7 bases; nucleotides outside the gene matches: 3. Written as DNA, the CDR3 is TGTGCCAGCAGCTTTACAGGGGAGGAGCAGTACTTC. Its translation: CASSFTGEEQYF. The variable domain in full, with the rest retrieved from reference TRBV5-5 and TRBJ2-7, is DAGVTQSPTHLIKTRGQQVTLRCSPISGHKSVSWYQQVLGQGPQFIFQYYEKEERGRGNFPDRFSARQFPNYSSELNVNALLLGDSALYLCASSFTGEEQYFGPGTRLTVT.

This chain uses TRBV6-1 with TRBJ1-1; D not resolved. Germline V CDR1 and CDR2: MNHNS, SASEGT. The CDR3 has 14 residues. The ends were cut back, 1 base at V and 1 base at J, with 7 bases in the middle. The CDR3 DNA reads TGTGCCAGCAGTGAAGATTGGAGGAACACTGAAGCTTTCTTT. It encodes CASSEDWRNTEAFF.

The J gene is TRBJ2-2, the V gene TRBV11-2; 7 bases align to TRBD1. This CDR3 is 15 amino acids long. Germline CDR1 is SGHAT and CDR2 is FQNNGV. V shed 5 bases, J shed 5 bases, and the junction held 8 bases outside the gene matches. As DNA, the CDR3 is TGTGCCAGCAGCCAAGGCAGGGGGTATACCGGGGAGCTGTTTTTT. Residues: CASSQGRGYTGELFF.

The CDR3 region is CASSPRVLSPGELFF. CDR3 nucleotide sequence: TGTGCCAGCAGCCCGCGCGTCCTGTCTCCCGGGGAGCTGTTTTTT. The V call is TRBV3-1 (or the pseudogene TRBV3-2), the J call TRBJ2-2; D gene unclear. The CDR3 contains 15 residues. The germline V gene encodes CDR1 LGHDT and CDR2 YNNKEL (reference sequence). The germline V and J ends were trimmed by 4 bases and 6 bases, with 15 bases remaining between them.

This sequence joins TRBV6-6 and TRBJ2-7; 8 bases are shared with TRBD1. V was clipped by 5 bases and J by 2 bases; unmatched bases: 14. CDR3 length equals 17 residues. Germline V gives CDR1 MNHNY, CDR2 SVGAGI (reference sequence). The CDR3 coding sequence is TGTGCCAGCAGTCCGACACGGGGGCGACAGGGGACCTACGAGCAGTACTTC. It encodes CASSPTRGRQGTYEQYF.

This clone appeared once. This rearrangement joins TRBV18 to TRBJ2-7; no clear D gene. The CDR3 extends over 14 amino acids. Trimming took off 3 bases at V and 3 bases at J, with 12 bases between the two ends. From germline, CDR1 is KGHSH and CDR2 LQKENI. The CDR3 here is CASSPDSVGYEQYF. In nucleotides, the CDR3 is TGTGCCAGCTCACCTGACTCGGTGGGCTACGAGCAGTACTTC.

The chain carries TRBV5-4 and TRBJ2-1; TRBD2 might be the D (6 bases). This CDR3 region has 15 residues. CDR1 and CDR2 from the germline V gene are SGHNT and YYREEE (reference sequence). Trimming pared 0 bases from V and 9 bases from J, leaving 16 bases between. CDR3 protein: CASSLVGGGLSEQFF. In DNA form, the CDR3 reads TGTGCCAGCAGCTTGGTGGGGGGTGGTCTATCTGAGCAGTTCTTC.

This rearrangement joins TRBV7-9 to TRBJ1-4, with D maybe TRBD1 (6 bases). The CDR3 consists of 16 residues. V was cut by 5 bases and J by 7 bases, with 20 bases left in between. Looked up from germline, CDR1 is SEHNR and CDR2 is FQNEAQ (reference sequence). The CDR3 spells CASSVRAGGGGEKLFF. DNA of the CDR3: TGTGCCAGCAGCGTCCGGGCGGGGGGCGGCGGTGAAAAACTGTTTTTT.

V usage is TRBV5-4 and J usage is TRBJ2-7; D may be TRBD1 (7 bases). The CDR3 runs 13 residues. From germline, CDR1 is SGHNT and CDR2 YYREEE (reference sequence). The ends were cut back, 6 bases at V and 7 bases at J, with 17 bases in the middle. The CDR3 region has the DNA TGTGCCAGCACAGTGGACAGGCGGGGTGAGCAGTACTTC. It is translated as CASTVDRRGEQYF.